This TCR beta chain was identified during a study of blood T cell repertoires in COVID-19. Study summary: Samples representing acute and convalescent COVID-19 were sourced from the United States, Italy and Spain. The analysed material was cDNA or gDNA that came from T cells, B-cell-depleted T cells, or PBMCs.

Sequenced by immunoSEQ multiplex PCR; TCRdb stores in-frame clones only, minus some. The table shows more than 300,000 clones, with roughly 86% occurring only once. The study recruited people aged roughly 18 to 100 years across under 25 US areas. Germline-derived CDR1 and CDR2 are DFQATT and SNEGSKA (reference sequence). Trimming removed 7 bases at V and 2 bases at J, with 9 bases between. The CDR3 extends over 11 amino acids. This chain connects TRBV20-1 to TRBJ2-7; D possibly corresponds to TRBD2 (6 bases). The TCR originated in a woman in her twenties or thirties who had recovered from COVID-19. Material: PBMCs or T cells enriched from blood (not recorded which). CDR3 DNA sequence: TGCAGTGTCGGCGGGGCCTACGAGCAGTACTTC. This gives the protein CSVGGAYEQYF.